Listed here are 16 T cell receptor beta chains from one sample, sequenced in a study of blood T cell repertoires in COVID-19. Some clones are missing from TCRdb's copy, which holds only in-frame ones; the method was immunoSEQ multiplex PCR. The sample holds 90,000 to 100,000 clones, 65% to 85% seen once. The sequencing sample was made of peripheral blood. These receptors all stem from a man in his 70s with active or convalescent COVID-19.

The chain links TRBV23-1 to TRBJ1-3; 9 bases fit TRBD1. TRBV23-1 is designated an ORF whose function remains uncertain. V shed 11 bases, J shed 3 bases, and the junction held 8 bases outside the gene matches. This CDR3 region has 14 residues. CDR3: CAGYRGLCGNTIYF. For the CDR3, the DNA is TGCGCCGGCTACAGGGGGCTATGTGGAAACACCATATATTTT.

J is TRBJ2-7 and V is TRBV28; D may be TRBD2 (6 bases). V lost 8 bases and J lost 4, with 15 bases in between. The germline V gene encodes CDR1 MDHEN and CDR2 SYDVKM. The CDR3 covers 13 residues. The CDR3 bases are TGTGCCAGCGCGGGACTCTCCTTTTACGAGCAGTACTTC. This sequence encodes CASAGLSFYEQYF.

The chain recombines TRBV6-5 with TRBJ1-5; 7 bases fit TRBD1. V dropped 6 bases and J dropped 3; count of bases not matched to a gene: 5. Germline-derived CDR1 and CDR2 are MNHEY and SVGAGI. The CDR3 loop spans 14 amino acids. The CDR3 sequence is CASRIGTDNQPQHF. CDR3 DNA: TGTGCCAGCAGAATCGGGACAGACAATCAGCCCCAGCATTTT.

The chain uses TRBV28 and TRBJ1-1; maybe TRBD1 (5 bases). The V and J ends lost 5 bases and 1 base respectively, with 14 bases between them. CDR3 size: 15 residues. Germline values: CDR1 MDHEN, CDR2 SYDVKM. DNA for the CDR3: TGTGCCAGCAGTAAGGGAAGGGGCTGGAACACTGAAGCTTTCTTT. Residues: CASSKGRGWNTEAFF.

J is TRBJ2-5 and V is TRBV18; possibly TRBD1 for D (6 bases). Germline CDR1 and CDR2: KGHSH and LQKENI. The CDR3 extends over 14 amino acids. Trimming shortened V by 3 bases and J by 2 bases, and 10 bases separated the two germline ends. CDR3 in amino acids: CASSPDRRQETQYF. CDR3 sequence (DNA): TGTGCCAGCTCACCCGACAGGCGGCAAGAGACCCAGTACTTC.

The CDR3 nucleotides are TGCGCCAGCAGCCCCGGGACAGGTTATTCCCTCCACTTT. This encodes CASSPGTGYSLHF. This chain uses TRBV5-1 with TRBJ1-6, with TRBD1 identical over 8 bases. The CDR3 covers 13 residues. With 4 bases clipped from V and 14 bases from J, the junction kept 8 bases outside the gene matches. Germline CDR1 SGHRS, CDR2 YFSETQ.

Comment on this clone: The sample holds other DNA sequences that translate to the same CDR3. The rearrangement joins TRBV7-9 to TRBJ2-7; 9 bases match TRBD1. The J segment lost 1 base and the V segment lost 5 bases, leaving 3 bases of the junction unmatched. Germline CDR1 SEHNR, CDR2 FQNEAQ (reference sequence). There are 14 residues in the CDR3. CDR3 residues: CASSPGTGSYEQYF. Here the CDR3 DNA reads TGTGCCAGCAGCCCGGGGACAGGGTCCTACGAGCAGTACTTC.

This sequence joins TRBV4-1 and TRBJ1-1, with no clear D. Germline V gives CDR1 MGHRA, CDR2 YSYEKL. The germline V and J ends were trimmed by 0 bases and 0 bases, with 8 bases remaining between them. CDR3 length: 15 residues. The CDR3 here is CASSQEATMNTEAFF. In DNA form, the CDR3 reads TGCGCCAGCAGCCAAGAGGCAACTATGAACACTGAAGCTTTCTTT.

The V and J genes are TRBV18 and TRBJ1-4, with TRBD1 as a possible D gene (5 bases). The CDR3 is made up of 13 amino acids. In germline, CDR1 is KGHSH, CDR2 LQKENI. The V and J ends lost 3 bases and 5 bases respectively, with 7 bases between them. DNA of the CDR3: TGTGCCAGCTCACCGGACATAAATGAAAAACTGTTTTTT. It is translated as CASSPDINEKLFF.

V is TRBV5-4 and J is TRBJ1-4; no reliable D call. Trimming shortened V by 3 bases and J by 8 bases, and 17 bases separated the two germline ends. CDR1 and CDR2 (germline): SGHNT, YYREEE (reference sequence). The CDR3 covers 15 residues. CDR3 sequence reads: CASSSTYGEEEKLFF. In DNA form, the CDR3 reads TGTGCCAGCAGCTCCACTTACGGGGAGGAGGAAAAACTGTTTTTT.

This clone appeared a single time. This chain connects TRBV5-1 to TRBJ1-2; 9 bases agree with TRBD1. This CDR3 spans 17 amino acids. In germline, CDR1 is SGHRS, CDR2 YFSETQ. The V gene end was trimmed by 5 bases and the J gene end by 8 bases; junction bases not matched to a gene: 19. Written as DNA, the CDR3 is TGCGCCAGCAGACCGGACAGGGGAGTTGCGGGTTCGATCGGCTACACCTTC. Amino acid sequence: CASRPDRGVAGSIGYTF.

This rearrangement joins TRBV7-8 to TRBJ2-7; D remains unclear. Germline V lookup: CDR1 SGHVS, CDR2 FQNEAQ. Trimming took off 4 bases at V and 9 bases at J, with 16 bases between the two ends. This CDR3 spans 13 amino acids. CDR3 in amino acids: CASSSLRKATQYF. Here the CDR3 DNA reads TGTGCCAGCAGCTCCCTGCGGAAGGCCACGCAGTACTTC.

The genes are TRBV5-5 and TRBJ1-2; 7 nucleotides match TRBD1. In germline, CDR1 is SGHKS, CDR2 YYEKEE (reference sequence). This CDR3 contains 15 residues. Trimming removed 4 bases from V and 2 bases from J; junction bases left unmatched: 8. The CDR3 coding sequence is TGTGCCAGCAGCCCCCCCGCGACAGGGAACTATGGCTACACCTTC. This encodes CASSPPATGNYGYTF.

The V call is TRBV9, the J call TRBJ1-2, with 7 bases identical to TRBD1. This CDR3 has 14 amino acids. V shed 4 bases, J shed 7 bases, and the junction held 10 bases outside the gene matches. The germline V gene has CDR1 SGDLS and CDR2 YYNGEE. CDR3 in DNA: TGTGCCAGCAGCCCTGAAGGGGGCGGTTTTGGCTACACCTTC. Amino acid sequence: CASSPEGGGFGYTF.

The V and J genes are TRBV2 and TRBJ2-2; perhaps TRBD1 as D (5 bases). The CDR3 has 14 residues. Germline lookup yields CDR1 SNHLY and CDR2 FYNNEI. Trimming pared 6 bases from V and 6 bases from J, leaving 14 bases between. Here the CDR3 DNA reads TGTGCCAGCAGGGGGTTGACAGTTGCCGGGGAGCTGTTTTTT. Its translation is CASRGLTVAGELFF.

The V and J genes are TRBV5-4 and TRBJ2-2, with no clear D. This CDR3 has 15 residues. Germline CDR1 is SGHNT and CDR2 is YYREEE (reference sequence). V shed 4 bases and J shed 0 bases, with 10 bases lying between them. CDR3 sequence (DNA): TGTGCCAGCAGCCGTATACAAGCGAACACCGGGGAGCTGTTTTTT. Protein sequence: CASSRIQANTGELFF.